A selection of T cell receptor beta chains follows, all from one sample in a study of blood T cell repertoires in COVID-19. Assay: immunoSEQ multiplex PCR; the TCRdb copy retains only in-frame clones and omits some. Among 150,000 to 200,000 clones listed, 80% to 95% were seen once. Sequenced: peripheral blood. These receptors were collected from a woman in her sixties or seventies with COVID-19, enrolled during active disease. CDR3s include the opening cysteine and the closing phenylalanine or tryptophan. D genes are given only for firm matches. Rows give clone size only sometimes, using once, few, many, or a class for an expanded clone.

j_gene: TRBJ1-1
d_gene: TRBD1
v_gene: TRBV18
abundance: -
CDR3aa: CASSPDDRVRSEAFF
CDR3nt: TGTGCCAGCTCACCAGATGACAGGGTACGAAGTGAAGCTTTCTTT

j_gene: TRBJ1-2
d_gene: TRBD1
v_gene: TRBV19
abundance: -
CDR3aa: CASSIGVDRVYGYTF
CDR3nt: TGTGCCAGTAGTATAGGTGTGGACAGGGTCTATGGCTACACCTTC

j_gene: TRBJ1-1
d_gene: -
v_gene: TRBV10-3
abundance: once
CDR3aa: CAISTGANTEAFF
CDR3nt: TGTGCCATATCAACCGGAGCGAACACTGAAGCTTTCTTT

j_gene: TRBJ1-5
d_gene: -
v_gene: TRBV19
abundance: once
CDR3aa: CASSMGGRGIQPQHF
CDR3nt: TGTGCCAGTAGTATGGGGGGGAGAGGGATTCAGCCCCAGCATTTT

j_gene: TRBJ1-2
d_gene: -
v_gene: TRBV4-2
abundance: -
CDR3aa: CASSQGALRQSGYGYTF
CDR3nt: TGTGCCAGCAGCCAAGGTGCCCTCCGACAGTCTGGGTATGGCTACACCTTC

j_gene: TRBJ2-1
d_gene: TRBD2
v_gene: TRBV15
abundance: -
CDR3aa: CATSPRASGEYNEQFF
CDR3nt: TGTGCCACCAGCCCGAGGGCTAGCGGGGAGTACAATGAGCAGTTCTTC

j_gene: TRBJ2-3
d_gene: TRBD2
v_gene: TRBV11-3
abundance: -
CDR3aa: CASSLERGETDTQYF
CDR3nt: TGTGCCAGCAGCTTGGAGCGGGGGGAAACAGATACGCAGTATTTT

j_gene: TRBJ2-2
d_gene: -
v_gene: TRBV7-3
abundance: once
CDR3aa: CASSPAGGPNTGELFF
CDR3nt: TGTGCCAGCAGCCCCGCAGGAGGACCCAACACCGGGGAGCTGTTTTTT

j_gene: TRBJ2-7
d_gene: TRBD2
v_gene: TRBV28
abundance: -
CDR3aa: CASELAGGPPYEQYF
CDR3nt: TGTGCCAGCGAGTTGGCGGGGGGACCCCCCTACGAGCAGTACTTC

j_gene: TRBJ2-2
d_gene: TRBD1
v_gene: TRBV6-2/TRBV6-3
abundance: -
CDR3aa: CASSRTGVNTGELFF
CDR3nt: TGTGCCAGCAGCCGGACAGGGGTAAACACCGGGGAGCTGTTTTTT

j_gene: TRBJ1-3
d_gene: TRBD1
v_gene: TRBV6-5
abundance: -
CDR3aa: CASSRDSPSGNTIYF
CDR3nt: TGTGCCAGCAGCCGGGACAGCCCCTCTGGAAACACCATATATTTT

j_gene: TRBJ2-3
d_gene: TRBD1
v_gene: TRBV4-3
abundance: -
CDR3aa: CASSHGQGTDTQYF
CDR3nt: TGCGCCAGCAGCCACGGACAGGGCACAGATACGCAGTATTTT

j_gene: TRBJ1-5
d_gene: -
v_gene: TRBV15
abundance: -
CDR3aa: CATSTARGRFQPQHF
CDR3nt: TGTGCCACCAGCACGGCCAGGGGCAGGTTTCAGCCCCAGCATTTT

j_gene: TRBJ1-2
d_gene: TRBD1
v_gene: TRBV2
abundance: -
CDR3aa: CASMDRASGYTF
CDR3nt: TGTGCCAGCATGGACAGGGCATCTGGCTACACCTTC

j_gene: TRBJ2-4
d_gene: TRBD1
v_gene: TRBV20-1
abundance: -
CDR3aa: CSAEQGVHQYF
CDR3nt: TGCAGTGCAGAACAGGGGGTGCATCAGTACTTC

j_gene: TRBJ1-2
d_gene: TRBD1
v_gene: TRBV7-2
abundance: -
CDR3aa: CASSPYRQGPMRYTF
CDR3nt: TGTGCCAGCAGCCCCTACCGACAGGGACCTATGCGCTACACCTTC

j_gene: TRBJ1-5
d_gene: -
v_gene: TRBV7-2
abundance: -
CDR3aa: CASSLNGGGNNQPQHF
CDR3nt: TGTGCCAGCAGCCTTAACGGGGGGGGCAACAATCAGCCCCAGCATTTT

j_gene: TRBJ1-6
d_gene: -
v_gene: TRBV2
abundance: -
CDR3aa: CASSESVGGHSPLHF
CDR3nt: TGTGCCAGCAGTGAAAGTGTAGGGGGACATTCACCCCTCCACTTT

j_gene: TRBJ2-1
d_gene: TRBD2
v_gene: TRBV7-3
abundance: -
CDR3aa: CASSSRVLAGAYNEQFF
CDR3nt: TGTGCCAGCAGCTCCCGGGTCCTAGCGGGGGCCTACAATGAGCAGTTCTTC

j_gene: TRBJ1-2
d_gene: TRBD1
v_gene: TRBV24-1
abundance: -
CDR3aa: CATNYIAGGVNNRPFDGYTF
CDR3nt: TGTGCCACCAACTACATCGCAGGGGGCGTTAACAACAGGCCCTTCGATGGCTACACCTTC

j_gene: TRBJ2-1
d_gene: TRBD2
v_gene: TRBV3-1/TRBV3-2
abundance: -
CDR3aa: CASRLGLAGREQFF
CDR3nt: TGTGCCAGCAGACTGGGACTAGCGGGGAGGGAGCAGTTCTTC

j_gene: TRBJ1-1
d_gene: TRBD1
v_gene: TRBV6-2/TRBV6-3
abundance: -
CDR3aa: CASSTLQGHTEAFF
CDR3nt: TGTGCCAGCAGCACTCTACAGGGGCACACTGAAGCTTTCTTT

j_gene: TRBJ2-6
d_gene: -
v_gene: TRBV6-5
abundance: -
CDR3aa: CASSYTGSGANVLTF
CDR3nt: TGTGCCAGCAGTTACACAGGGTCAGGGGCCAACGTCCTGACTTTC

j_gene: TRBJ1-4
d_gene: -
v_gene: TRBV7-9
abundance: -
CDR3aa: CASSDTGRTEKLFF
CDR3nt: TGTGCCAGCAGCGATACAGGGCGGACTGAAAAACTGTTTTTT

j_gene: TRBJ2-7
d_gene: TRBD1
v_gene: TRBV2
abundance: -
CDR3aa: CASSGQGSSYEQYF
CDR3nt: TGTGCCAGCAGTGGACAGGGGAGCTCCTACGAGCAGTACTTC

j_gene: TRBJ1-6
d_gene: TRBD1
v_gene: TRBV9
abundance: -
CDR3aa: CASTTTGAYNSPLHF
CDR3nt: TGTGCCAGCACGACAACAGGGGCCTATAATTCACCCCTCCACTTT

j_gene: TRBJ1-5
d_gene: TRBD1
v_gene: TRBV19
abundance: -
CDR3aa: CASSVRTGGPYSNQPQHF
CDR3nt: TGTGCCAGTAGTGTAAGGACAGGGGGCCCCTATAGCAATCAGCCCCAGCATTTT

j_gene: TRBJ1-5
d_gene: TRBD1
v_gene: TRBV18
abundance: -
CDR3aa: CASSKSPGQGNQPQHF
CDR3nt: TGTGCCAGCTCAAAATCTCCGGGACAGGGGAATCAGCCCCAGCATTTT

j_gene: TRBJ1-1
d_gene: -
v_gene: TRBV10-3
abundance: -
CDR3aa: CAISDSPVRNTEAFF
CDR3nt: TGTGCCATCAGTGACTCCCCGGTTAGGAACACTGAAGCTTTCTTT

j_gene: TRBJ2-5
d_gene: TRBD1
v_gene: TRBV5-1
abundance: -
CDR3aa: CASSLLQGAGETQYF
CDR3nt: TGCGCCAGCAGCTTGTTACAGGGGGCGGGGGAGACCCAGTACTTC

j_gene: TRBJ1-5
d_gene: -
v_gene: TRBV6-6
abundance: -
CDR3aa: CASSYPDSRTNQPQHF
CDR3nt: TGTGCCAGCAGTTACCCGGACAGTCGAACAAATCAGCCCCAGCATTTT

j_gene: TRBJ2-1
d_gene: TRBD2
v_gene: TRBV5-1
abundance: -
CDR3aa: CASSLGGTSGGTRYNEQFF
CDR3nt: TGCGCCAGCAGCTTGGGAGGGACTAGCGGGGGGACCAGATACAATGAGCAGTTCTTC

j_gene: TRBJ1-6
d_gene: TRBD1
v_gene: TRBV7-9
abundance: -
CDR3aa: CASSLRQGASSPLHF
CDR3nt: TGTGCCAGCAGCTTACGACAGGGTGCTAGTTCACCCCTCCACTTT

j_gene: TRBJ1-1
d_gene: -
v_gene: TRBV5-6
abundance: -
CDR3aa: CASSLPRAEAFF
CDR3nt: TGTGCCAGCAGCTTGCCTCGCGCGGAAGCTTTCTTT

j_gene: TRBJ2-4
d_gene: TRBD1
v_gene: TRBV7-2
abundance: -
CDR3aa: CASSLLQGAKNIQYF
CDR3nt: TGTGCCAGCAGCCTACTACAGGGGGCCAAAAACATTCAGTACTTC

j_gene: TRBJ2-1
d_gene: TRBD2
v_gene: TRBV11-3
abundance: -
CDR3aa: CASSLGTSYVNEQFF
CDR3nt: TGTGCCAGCAGCTTAGGGACTAGCTATGTCAATGAGCAGTTCTTC

j_gene: TRBJ1-2
d_gene: -
v_gene: TRBV7-9
abundance: -
CDR3aa: CASIPVRRRIGYTF
CDR3nt: TGTGCCAGCATCCCCGTGAGGCGGCGTATTGGCTACACCTTC

j_gene: TRBJ1-2
d_gene: -
v_gene: TRBV5-6
abundance: -
CDR3aa: CASLRRGTGGYGYTF
CDR3nt: TGTGCCAGCCTGAGAAGGGGTACCGGGGGCTATGGCTACACCTTC

j_gene: TRBJ1-2
d_gene: -
v_gene: TRBV19
abundance: -
CDR3aa: CASSIEMGQTYGYTF
CDR3nt: TGTGCCAGTAGTATTGAGATGGGGCAGACCTATGGCTACACCTTC

j_gene: TRBJ1-2
d_gene: TRBD1
v_gene: TRBV7-8
abundance: -
CDR3aa: CASSSQGNYGYTF
CDR3nt: TGTGCCAGCAGCTCACAGGGGAACTATGGCTACACCTTC

j_gene: TRBJ1-1
d_gene: -
v_gene: TRBV11-3
abundance: -
CDR3aa: CASSRDRGEAFF
CDR3nt: TGTGCCAGCAGCCGGGACCGGGGGGAGGCTTTCTTT

j_gene: TRBJ1-3
d_gene: -
v_gene: TRBV29-1
abundance: -
CDR3aa: CSVEQANTIYF
CDR3nt: TGCAGCGTTGAACAAGCAAACACCATATATTTT

j_gene: TRBJ1-3
d_gene: -
v_gene: TRBV9
abundance: -
CDR3aa: CASSVASGAGNTIYF
CDR3nt: TGTGCCAGCAGCGTAGCTTCAGGCGCTGGAAACACCATATATTTT

j_gene: TRBJ2-1
d_gene: -
v_gene: TRBV21-1
abundance: -
CDR3aa: CASSKNVSVNHLENEQFF
CDR3nt: TGTGCCAGCAGCAAAAACGTTAGCGTCAATCATCTGGAGAATGAGCAGTTCTTC

j_gene: TRBJ2-1
d_gene: TRBD2
v_gene: TRBV7-9
abundance: -
CDR3aa: CASSSSPGGNEQFF
CDR3nt: TGTGCCAGCAGCTCCTCTCCGGGGGGCAATGAGCAGTTCTTC

j_gene: TRBJ1-2
d_gene: -
v_gene: TRBV27
abundance: -
CDR3aa: CASSLSQGLDGYTF
CDR3nt: TGTGCCAGCAGTTTATCTCAGGGACTCGATGGCTACACCTTC

j_gene: TRBJ2-7
d_gene: TRBD1
v_gene: TRBV19
abundance: -
CDR3aa: CASSGWQGVGEQYF
CDR3nt: TGTGCCAGTAGTGGGTGGCAGGGGGTCGGCGAGCAGTACTTC

j_gene: TRBJ1-2
d_gene: -
v_gene: TRBV27
abundance: -
CDR3aa: CASSFRLSRGGGTYGYTF
CDR3nt: TGTGCCAGCAGTTTCCGCTTATCACGGGGAGGTGGGACCTATGGCTACACCTTC

j_gene: TRBJ1-1
d_gene: -
v_gene: TRBV5-1
abundance: -
CDR3aa: CASSSSRRDEAFF
CDR3nt: TGCGCCAGCAGCTCAAGTAGACGGGATGAAGCTTTCTTT

j_gene: TRBJ2-7
d_gene: -
v_gene: TRBV7-2
abundance: -
CDR3aa: CASSLSVGGPPYEQYF
CDR3nt: TGTGCCAGCAGCTTATCTGTCGGAGGGCCCCCCTACGAGCAGTACTTC

j_gene: TRBJ1-5
d_gene: -
v_gene: TRBV19
abundance: -
CDR3aa: CASSMSPRGGGQPQHF
CDR3nt: TGTGCCAGTAGTATGAGTCCCAGGGGTGGAGGTCAGCCCCAGCATTTT

j_gene: TRBJ2-3
d_gene: TRBD2
v_gene: TRBV14
abundance: -
CDR3aa: CASARDYTDTQYF
CDR3nt: TGTGCAAGCGCTAGGGACTACACAGATACGCAGTATTTT